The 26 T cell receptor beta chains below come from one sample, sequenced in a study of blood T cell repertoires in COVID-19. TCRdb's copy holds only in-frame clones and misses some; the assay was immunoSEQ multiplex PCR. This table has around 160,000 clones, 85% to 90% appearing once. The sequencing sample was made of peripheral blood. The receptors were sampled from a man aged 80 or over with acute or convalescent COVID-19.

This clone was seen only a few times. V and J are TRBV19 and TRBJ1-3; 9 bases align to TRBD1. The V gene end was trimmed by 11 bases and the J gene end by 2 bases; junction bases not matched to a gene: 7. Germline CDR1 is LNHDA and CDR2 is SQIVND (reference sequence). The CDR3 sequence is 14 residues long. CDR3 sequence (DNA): TGTGCCGCCATGAGACAGGGGGCTGGAAACACCATATATTTT. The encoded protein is CAAMRQGAGNTIYF.

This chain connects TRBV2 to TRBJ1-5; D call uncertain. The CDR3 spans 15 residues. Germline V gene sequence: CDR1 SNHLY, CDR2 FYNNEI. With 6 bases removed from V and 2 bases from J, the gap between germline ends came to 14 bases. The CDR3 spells CASSPFGVGNQPQHF. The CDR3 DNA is TGTGCCAGCAGCCCGTTTGGAGTGGGCAATCAGCCCCAGCATTTT.

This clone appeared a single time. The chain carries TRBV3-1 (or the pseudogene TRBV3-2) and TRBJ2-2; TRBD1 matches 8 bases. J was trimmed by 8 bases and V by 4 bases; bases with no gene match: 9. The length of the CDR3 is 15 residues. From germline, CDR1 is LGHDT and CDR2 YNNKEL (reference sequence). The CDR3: CASSPTQDRVGELFF. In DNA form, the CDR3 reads TGTGCCAGCAGCCCAACCCAGGACAGGGTTGGGGAGCTGTTTTTT.

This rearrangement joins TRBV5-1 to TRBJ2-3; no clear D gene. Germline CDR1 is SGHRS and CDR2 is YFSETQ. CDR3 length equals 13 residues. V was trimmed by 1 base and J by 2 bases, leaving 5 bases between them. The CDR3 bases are TGCGCCAGCAGCTTGCAGGCCACAGATACGCAGTATTTT. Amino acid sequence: CASSLQATDTQYF. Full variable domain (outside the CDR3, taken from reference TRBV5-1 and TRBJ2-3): KAGVTQTPRYLIKTRGQQVTLSCSPISGHRSVSWYQQTPGQGLQFLFEYFSETQRNKGNFPGRFSGRQFSNSRSEMNVSTLELGDSALYLCASSLQATDTQYFGPGTRLTVL.

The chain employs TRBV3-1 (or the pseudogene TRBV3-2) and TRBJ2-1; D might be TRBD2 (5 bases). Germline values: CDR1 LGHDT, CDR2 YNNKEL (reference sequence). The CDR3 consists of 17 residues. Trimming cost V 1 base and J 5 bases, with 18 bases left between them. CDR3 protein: CASSQVGLASRNNEQFF. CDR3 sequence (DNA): TGTGCCAGCAGCCAAGTAGGACTTGCCTCGAGGAACAATGAGCAGTTCTTC.

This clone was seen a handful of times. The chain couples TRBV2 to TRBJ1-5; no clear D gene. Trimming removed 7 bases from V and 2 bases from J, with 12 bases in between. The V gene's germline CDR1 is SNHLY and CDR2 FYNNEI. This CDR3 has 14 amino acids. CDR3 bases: TGTGCCAGCAACCTTGGGAGTGGCAATCAGCCCCAGCATTTT. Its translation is CASNLGSGNQPQHF.

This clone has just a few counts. This CDR3 reads CATSREGQGADTQYF. Written as DNA, the CDR3 is TGTGCCACCAGCAGAGAGGGACAGGGGGCGGATACGCAGTATTTT. This chain uses TRBV15 with TRBJ2-3; TRBD1 matches at 12 bases. The germline gives CDR1 LNHNV, CDR2 YYDKDF (reference sequence). The J segment lost 6 bases and the V segment lost 0 bases, leaving 1 base of the junction unmatched. There are 15 residues in the CDR3. Full variable domain (rest looked up from reference TRBV15 and TRBJ2-3): DAMVIQNPRYQVTQFGKPVTLSCSQTLNHNVMYWYQQKSSQAPKLLFHYYDKDFNNEADTPDNFQSRRPNTSFCFLDIRSPGLGDTAMYLCATSREGQGADTQYFGPGTRLTVL.

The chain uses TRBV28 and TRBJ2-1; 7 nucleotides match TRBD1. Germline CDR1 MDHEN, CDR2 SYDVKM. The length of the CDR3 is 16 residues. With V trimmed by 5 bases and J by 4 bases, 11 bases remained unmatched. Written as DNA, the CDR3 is TGTGCCAGCAGTACGAGGGGGCGAGGGGCTTACAATGAGCAGTTCTTC. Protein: CASSTRGRGAYNEQFF.

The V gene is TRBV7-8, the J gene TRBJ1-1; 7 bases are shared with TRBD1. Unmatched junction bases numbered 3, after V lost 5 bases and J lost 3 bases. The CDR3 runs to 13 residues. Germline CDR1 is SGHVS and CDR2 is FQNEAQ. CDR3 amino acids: CASSRDRDTEAFF. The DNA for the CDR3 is TGTGCCAGCAGCCGCGACAGGGACACTGAAGCTTTCTTT.

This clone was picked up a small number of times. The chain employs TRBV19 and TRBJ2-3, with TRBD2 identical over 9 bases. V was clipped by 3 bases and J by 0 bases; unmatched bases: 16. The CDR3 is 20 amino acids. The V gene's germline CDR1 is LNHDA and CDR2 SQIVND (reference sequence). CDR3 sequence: CASSIGSSGKLSTSTDTQYF. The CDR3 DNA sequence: TGTGCCAGTAGTATTGGGTCTAGCGGGAAATTAAGCACTAGCACAGATACGCAGTATTTT.

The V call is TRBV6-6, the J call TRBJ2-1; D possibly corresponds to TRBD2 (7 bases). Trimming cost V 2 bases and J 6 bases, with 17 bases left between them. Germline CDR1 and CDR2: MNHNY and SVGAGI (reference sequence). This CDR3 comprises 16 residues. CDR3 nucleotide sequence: TGTGCCAGCAGTTACCAATCGGGGGGAGGGGGCAATGAGCAGTTCTTC. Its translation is CASSYQSGGGGNEQFF.

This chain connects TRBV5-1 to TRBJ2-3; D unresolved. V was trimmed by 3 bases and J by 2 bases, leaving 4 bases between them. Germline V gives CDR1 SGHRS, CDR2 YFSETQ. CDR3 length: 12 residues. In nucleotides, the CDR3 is TGCGCCAGCAGCTCCTTCACAGATACGCAGTATTTT. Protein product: CASSSFTDTQYF.

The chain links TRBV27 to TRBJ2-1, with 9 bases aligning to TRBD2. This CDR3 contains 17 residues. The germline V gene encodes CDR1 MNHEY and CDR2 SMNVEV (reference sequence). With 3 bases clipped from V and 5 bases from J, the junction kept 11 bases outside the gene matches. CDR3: CASSFAVAGDFNNEQFF. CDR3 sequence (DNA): TGTGCCAGCAGTTTTGCGGTAGCGGGAGACTTTAACAATGAGCAGTTCTTC.

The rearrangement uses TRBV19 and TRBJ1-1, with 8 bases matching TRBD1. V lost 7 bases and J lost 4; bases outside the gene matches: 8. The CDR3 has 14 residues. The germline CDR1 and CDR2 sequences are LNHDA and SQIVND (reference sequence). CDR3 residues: CASTQDRVGTEAFF. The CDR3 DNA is TGTGCCAGTACCCAGGACAGGGTAGGCACTGAAGCTTTCTTT. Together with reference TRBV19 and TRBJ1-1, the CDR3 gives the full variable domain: DGGITQSPKYLFRKEGQNVTLSCEQNLNHDAMYWYRQDPGQGLRLIYYSQIVNDFQKGDIAEGYSVSREKKESFPLTVTSAQKNPTAFYLCASTQDRVGTEAFFGQGTRLTVV.

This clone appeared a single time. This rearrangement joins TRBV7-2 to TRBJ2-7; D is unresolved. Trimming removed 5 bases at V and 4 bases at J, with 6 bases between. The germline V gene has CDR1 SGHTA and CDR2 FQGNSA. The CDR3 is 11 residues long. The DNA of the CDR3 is TGTGCCAGCAGCGCCAGTTACGAGCAGTACTTC. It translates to CASSASYEQYF.

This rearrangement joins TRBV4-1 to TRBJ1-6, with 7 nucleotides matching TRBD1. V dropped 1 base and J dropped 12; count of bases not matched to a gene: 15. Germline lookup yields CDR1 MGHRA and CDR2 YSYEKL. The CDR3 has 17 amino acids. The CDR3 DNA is TGCGCCAGCAGCCAAGTATGGGACGGGACAGCTTCTCAACCCCTCCACTTT. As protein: CASSQVWDGTASQPLHF.

The CDR3 is CASSQAGKTNYGYTF. The CDR3 region has the DNA TGTGCCAGCAGCCAAGCAGGGAAGACTAACTATGGCTACACCTTC. This chain links TRBV3-1 (or the pseudogene TRBV3-2) with TRBJ1-2; D is possibly TRBD1 (5 bases). Deletions cut 1 base from V and 0 bases from J, with 9 bases between. This CDR3 region has 15 residues. Germline V gene data show CDR1 as LGHDT and CDR2 as YNNKEL (reference sequence).

CDR3 sequence (DNA): TGTGCCAGCTCACCAATGGGAGGTGACCATAGCAATCAGCCCCAGCATTTT. Amino acid sequence: CASSPMGGDHSNQPQHF. This chain connects TRBV18 to TRBJ1-5; D gene unclear. This CDR3 comprises 17 residues. Between the trimmed V and J ends, which lost 2 bases and 0 bases, there was a span of 14 bases. Germline V gene data show CDR1 as KGHSH and CDR2 as LQKENI.

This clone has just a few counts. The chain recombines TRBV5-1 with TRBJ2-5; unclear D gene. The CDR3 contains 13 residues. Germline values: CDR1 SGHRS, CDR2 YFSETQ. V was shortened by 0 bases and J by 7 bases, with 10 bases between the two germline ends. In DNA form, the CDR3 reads TGCGCCAGCAGCTTGGTCTTCCCGGGGACCCAGTACTTC. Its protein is CASSLVFPGTQYF.

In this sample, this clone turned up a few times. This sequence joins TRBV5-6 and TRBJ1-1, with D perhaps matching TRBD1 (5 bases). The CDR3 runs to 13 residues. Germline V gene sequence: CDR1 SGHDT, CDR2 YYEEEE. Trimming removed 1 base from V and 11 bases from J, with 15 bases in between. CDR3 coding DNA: TGTGCCAGCAGCTTGCGAACAGGCCTTGCGGCTTTCTTT. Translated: CASSLRTGLAAFF.

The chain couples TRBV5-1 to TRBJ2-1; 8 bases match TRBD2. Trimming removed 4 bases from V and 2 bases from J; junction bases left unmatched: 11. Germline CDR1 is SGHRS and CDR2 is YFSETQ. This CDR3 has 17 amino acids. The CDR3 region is CASSPGGGDNTYNEQFF. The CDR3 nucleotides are TGCGCCAGCAGCCCCGGGGGGGGCGACAATACCTACAATGAGCAGTTCTTC. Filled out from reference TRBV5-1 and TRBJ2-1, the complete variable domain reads KAGVTQTPRYLIKTRGQQVTLSCSPISGHRSVSWYQQTPGQGLQFLFEYFSETQRNKGNFPGRFSGRQFSNSRSEMNVSTLELGDSALYLCASSPGGGDNTYNEQFFGPGTRLTVL.

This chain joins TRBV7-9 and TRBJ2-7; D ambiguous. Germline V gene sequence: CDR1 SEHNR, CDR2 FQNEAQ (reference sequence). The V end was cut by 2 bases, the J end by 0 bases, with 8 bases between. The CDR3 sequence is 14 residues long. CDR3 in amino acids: CASSLWQDSYEQYF. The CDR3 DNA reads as TGTGCCAGCAGCTTATGGCAGGACTCCTACGAGCAGTACTTC.

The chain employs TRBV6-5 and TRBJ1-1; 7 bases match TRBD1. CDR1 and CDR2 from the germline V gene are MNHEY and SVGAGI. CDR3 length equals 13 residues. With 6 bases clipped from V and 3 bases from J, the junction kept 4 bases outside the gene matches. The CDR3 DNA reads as TGTGCCAGCAGCCGGCAGGGGGACACTGAAGCTTTCTTT. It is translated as CASSRQGDTEAFF.

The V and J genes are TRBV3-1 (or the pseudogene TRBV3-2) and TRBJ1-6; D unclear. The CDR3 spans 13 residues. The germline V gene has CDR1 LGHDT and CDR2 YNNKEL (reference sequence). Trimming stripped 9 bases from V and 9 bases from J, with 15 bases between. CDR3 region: CASTTGRASPLHF. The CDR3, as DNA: TGTGCCAGTACTACCGGCCGAGCTTCACCCCTCCACTTT.

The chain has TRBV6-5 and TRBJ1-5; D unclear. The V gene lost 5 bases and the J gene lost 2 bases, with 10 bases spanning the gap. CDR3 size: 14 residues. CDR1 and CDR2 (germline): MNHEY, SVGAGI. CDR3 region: CASSTYSGNQPQHF. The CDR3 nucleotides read TGTGCCAGCAGTACCTACAGTGGCAATCAGCCCCAGCATTTT.

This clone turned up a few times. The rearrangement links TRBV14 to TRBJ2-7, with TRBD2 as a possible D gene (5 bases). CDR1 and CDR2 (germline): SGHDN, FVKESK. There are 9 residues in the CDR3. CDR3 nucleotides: TGTGCCAGCAGCCAAGATTCGGGGGTC. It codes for CASSQDSGV.